This T cell receptor beta chain was obtained from a study of blood T cell repertoires in COVID-19 (TCRdb year 2020). About the investigation overall: The collaborator samples originated in the United States, Italy and Spain and spanned the acute and convalescent phases of COVID-19. The prospective study material was composed of cDNA or gDNA derived from T cells, B-cell-depleted T cells, or PBMCs. The dataset comprised deeply sampled blood TCRbeta repertoires from subjects exposed to, actively infected with, or recovered from COVID-19. The repertoires were released in a freely available public database intended as a resource for research on the immune response to SARS-CoV-2. Samples came from the ongoing ImmuneRACE study (first 160 participants) plus 1,254 subjects from 6 global collaborators. The sample metadata nearly always contained a de-identified subject ID, COVID-19 status, age in years and sex. Where HLA class I and class II types were available, the types were taken from metadata supplied by the sample provider, not from assay-based typing. The study at large found these results: The quantity of clinical and demographic metadata differed by source and by participant and was supplied without curation.

The immunoSEQ Assay, a bias-controlled multiplex PCR, was used to amplify TCRbeta CDR3 regions from genomic DNA. The paper's processing steps were these. The number of nucleated cells in each sample was estimated by amplification of reference gene primers within the assay. To quantify the absolute abundance of each unique TCRbeta CDR3 rearrangement, sequence reads were collapsed and filtered. Productive Simpson clonality was computed per sample as the square root of Simpson's diversity index over productive rearrangements. TCRdb mirrors the immuneACCESS table, restricted to in-frame sequences. Some clones are absent from its copies; in checked studies, under half trace to an unresolved V gene, and the reason for the others is unknown. The V and J calls and the clone size are those of that table, but D and trimming were determined from the DNA. Across this sample there are roughly 100,000 clones, with 65% to 90% seen only once. The top ten hold around 3.9% of the sample.

Of note for this clone: Its antigen is currently not known. No base quality information exists; no much larger clone differs at one position.

The collaborating institutions used their own protocols to collect whole blood in K2EDTA tubes. For TCRbeta analysis, collaborator samples were shipped as frozen whole blood, as isolated PBMCs, or as DNA extracted from either sample type. CDR3 length: 14 amino acids, cysteine to phenylalanine. CDR3 DNA is the only sequence kept; it has 42 bases, read in frame from the first base. V and J are truncated by 3 bases and 1 base respectively, leaving an intervening sequence of 11 bases. CDR1 and CDR2 are read off the germline V gene as SGHRS and YFSETQ. This receptor was taken from a man aged 45 to 65 with acute or convalescent COVID-19. The receptor chain draws on TRBV5-1 and TRBJ2-7, and perhaps TRBD2 as D gene, on 5 matching bases. The source material was peripheral blood. The DNA reads as follows: TGCGCCAGCAGCTCTCGGGGTGTATCCTACGAGCAGTACTTC. Translated, this is CASSSRGVSYEQYF.